This is a list of T cell receptor beta chains from one sample in a study of vaccination effects on CD4 cells after COVID-19. The table came from immunoSEQ multiplex PCR; TCRdb's copy has only in-frame clones and leaves some out. The repertoire holds 40,000 to 45,000 clones, around 78% seen once, with 10% to 11% in the top ten. Their recognized antigens are unknown. This specimen was CD4+ T cells from PBMCs cultured with SARS-CoV-2 spike peptides, taken before COVID-19 vaccination. The receptors shown here come from a human donor who received a COVID-19 vaccine. Each CDR3 is given with its conserved first and last residue. Fields, in order: clone size, D gene, J gene, V gene, CDR3 DNA, CDR3 protein. D genes are given only for firm matches. Rows may omit the clone size; those that give it use once, few, many or a size class.

>NA|NA|TRBJ2-3|TRBV3-1/TRBV3-2
TGTGCCAGCAGCCTGGTCACAGATACGCAGTATTTT
CASSLVTDTQYF
>NA|NA|TRBJ1-2|TRBV28
TGTGCCAGCAGTTTGATCGGGGGGCTAGGCTACACCTTC
CASSLIGGLGYTF
>NA|TRBD1|TRBJ1-4|TRBV18
TGTGCCAGCAGGGGGCCCTCAACTAATGAAAAACTGTTTTTT
CASRGPSTNEKLFF
>NA|NA|TRBJ2-3|TRBV5-1
TGCGCCAGCAGCTACTGGACTACTACAGATACGCAGTATTTT
CASSYWTTTDTQYF
>NA|NA|TRBJ1-1|TRBV6-5
TGTGCCAGCAGTTACGTGGACCGGGGAACTGAAGCTTTCTTT
CASSYVDRGTEAFF
>NA|TRBD1|TRBJ1-5|TRBV30
TGTGCCTGGAGTGGCTCTACAGGGGCCTATAGCAATCAGCCCCAGCATTTT
CAWSGSTGAYSNQPQHF
>NA|NA|TRBJ1-1|TRBV7-2
TGTGCCAGCAACTTATTGATGGGGAACACTGAAGCTTTCTTT
CASNLLMGNTEAFF
>NA|NA|TRBJ2-3|TRBV21-1
TGTGCCAGCAGCTCTAGGTTCTACACTAGCACAGATACGCAGTATTTT
CASSSRFYTSTDTQYF
>NA|TRBD2|TRBJ2-3|TRBV29-1
TGCAGCGTTTCCCTACTAGCGGGGGCCACAGATACGCAGTATTTT
CSVSLLAGATDTQYF
>NA|TRBD1|TRBJ2-2|TRBV19
TGTGCCAGTAAGGATAGGGGGCGAGGCACCGGGGAGCTGTTTTTT
CASKDRGRGTGELFF
>NA|NA|TRBJ2-6|TRBV9
TGTGCCAGCAGCTTTGGGACGGGCAACGTCCTGACTTTC
CASSFGTGNVLTF
>few|TRBD2|TRBJ2-5|TRBV4-1
TGCGCCAGCAGCCAAGTTGGGTCTAGCGGGGAGAGGGTGACCCAGTACTTC
CASSQVGSSGERVTQYF
>NA|NA|TRBJ2-4|TRBV5-5
TGTGCCAGCAGCTTGATACCGGGCGGGGCAAACATTCAGTACTTC
CASSLIPGGANIQYF
>NA|NA|TRBJ1-5|TRBV2
TGTGCCAGCACAGGGATAGGAAATCAGCCCCAGCATTTT
CASTGIGNQPQHF
>NA|TRBD1|TRBJ2-2|TRBV2
TGTGCCAGCAGTCTGGACAGGCCGGGGAGGAACACCGGGGAGCTGTTTTTT
CASSLDRPGRNTGELFF
>NA|NA|TRBJ1-5|TRBV19
TGTGCCAGTAATGCGAGGGGCAATCAGCCCCAGCATTTT
CASNARGNQPQHF
>NA|TRBD1|TRBJ1-4|TRBV3-1/TRBV3-2
TGTGCCAGCAGCCGAACCGGGACAGGGGGCGAAAAACTGTTTTTT
CASSRTGTGGEKLFF
>NA|NA|TRBJ2-5|TRBV12-2
TGTGCAAGTCGCTTATGTAGCGGGGGAGGTCCGGGGCCGGAGACCCAGTACTTC
CASRLCSGGGPGPETQYF